This T cell receptor beta chain stems from a study of HIV-infected patients and healthy controls. Germline CDR1 MNHNS, CDR2 SASEGT. The CDR3 runs 14 residues. Trimming stripped 4 bases from V and 4 bases from J, with 14 bases between. General study points: Untreated HIV+ repertoires had roughly threefold fewer distinct CDR3s and lower Shannon diversity than healthy controls.

cDNA was made from approximately 0.55 ug RNA using alpha and beta constant primers. Separate chain-specific third strand synthesis with multiplexing indices produced the alpha and beta libraries. TCRdb re-analysed the 5' RACE reads in MiXCR, keeping a single row per CDR3 protein. The top ten hold about 3.7% of the sample, which has approximately 9,800 distinct CDR3 sequences, 6.5% to 10% seen once. This clonotype appeared many times. Its specificity is unknown. All unsorted peripheral T cells were captured because whole blood was used without fractionation. The sequenced material came from blood. The chain joins TRBV6-1 to TRBJ2-7; D is perhaps TRBD1 (6 bases). This clonotype was obtained from an adult in good health. The CDR3 DNA reads as TGTGCCAGCAGTGTAACCGGGACACTTTACGAGCAGTACTTC. Translation: CASSVTGTLYEQYF.